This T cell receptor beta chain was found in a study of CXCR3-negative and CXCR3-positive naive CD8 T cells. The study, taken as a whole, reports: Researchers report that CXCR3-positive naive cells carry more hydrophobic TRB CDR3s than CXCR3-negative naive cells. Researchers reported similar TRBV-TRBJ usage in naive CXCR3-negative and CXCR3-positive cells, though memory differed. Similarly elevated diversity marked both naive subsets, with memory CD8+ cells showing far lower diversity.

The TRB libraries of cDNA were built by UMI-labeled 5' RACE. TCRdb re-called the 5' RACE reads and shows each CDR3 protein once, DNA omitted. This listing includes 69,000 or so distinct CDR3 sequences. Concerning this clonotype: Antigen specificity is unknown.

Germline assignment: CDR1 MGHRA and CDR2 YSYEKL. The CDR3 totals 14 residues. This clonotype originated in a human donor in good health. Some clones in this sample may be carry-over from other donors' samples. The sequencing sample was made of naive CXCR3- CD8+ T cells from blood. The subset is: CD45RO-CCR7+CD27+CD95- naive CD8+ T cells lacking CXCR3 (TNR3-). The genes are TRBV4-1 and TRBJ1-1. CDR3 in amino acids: CASSIKTGPTEAFF.